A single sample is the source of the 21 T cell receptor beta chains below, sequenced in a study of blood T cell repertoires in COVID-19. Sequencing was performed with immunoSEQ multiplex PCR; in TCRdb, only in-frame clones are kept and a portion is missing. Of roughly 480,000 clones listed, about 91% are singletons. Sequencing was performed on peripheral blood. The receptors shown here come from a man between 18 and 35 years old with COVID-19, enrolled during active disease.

The CDR3 nucleotides are TGTGCCAGCAGCTTAGAGATGGACAGCGGCAATAATCAGCCCCAGCATTTT. Translated, it gives CASSLEMDSGNNQPQHF. This rearrangement joins TRBV7-9 to TRBJ1-5; tentative D call: TRBD1 (6 bases). Between the trimmed V and J ends, which lost 1 base and 4 bases, there was a span of 17 bases. The germline gives CDR1 SEHNR, CDR2 FQNEAQ (reference sequence). This CDR3 region has 17 residues.

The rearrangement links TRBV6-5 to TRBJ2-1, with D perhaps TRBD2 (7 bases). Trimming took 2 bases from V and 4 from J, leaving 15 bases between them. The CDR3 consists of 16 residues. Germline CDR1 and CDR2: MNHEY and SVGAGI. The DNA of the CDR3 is TGTGCCAGCAGTTACGGGAGGGGGAAAAGGTACAATGAGCAGTTCTTC. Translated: CASSYGRGKRYNEQFF.

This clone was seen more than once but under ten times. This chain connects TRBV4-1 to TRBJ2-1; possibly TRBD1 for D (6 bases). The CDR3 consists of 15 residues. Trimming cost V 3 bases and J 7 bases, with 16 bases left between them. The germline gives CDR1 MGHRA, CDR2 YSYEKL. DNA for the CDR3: TGCGCCAGCAGCCAGCCTACAGGGTTCCCAAATGAGCAGTTCTTC. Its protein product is CASSQPTGFPNEQFF.

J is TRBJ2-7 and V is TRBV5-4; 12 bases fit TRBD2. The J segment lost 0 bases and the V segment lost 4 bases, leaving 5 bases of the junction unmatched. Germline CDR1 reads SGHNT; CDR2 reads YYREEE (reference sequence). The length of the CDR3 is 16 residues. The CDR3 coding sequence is TGTGCCAGCAGCCGCTGGACTAGCGGGAACTCCTACGAGCAGTACTTC. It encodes CASSRWTSGNSYEQYF.

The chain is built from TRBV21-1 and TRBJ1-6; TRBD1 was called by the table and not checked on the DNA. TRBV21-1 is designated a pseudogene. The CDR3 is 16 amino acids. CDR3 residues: CASSKPYTGYNSPLHF. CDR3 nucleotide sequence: TGTGCCAGCAGCAAACCATACACAGGGTATAATTCACCCCTCCACTTT.

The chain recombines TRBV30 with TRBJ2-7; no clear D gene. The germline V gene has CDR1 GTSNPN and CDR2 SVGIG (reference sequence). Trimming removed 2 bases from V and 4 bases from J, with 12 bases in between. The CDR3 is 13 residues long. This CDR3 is CAWSHSPLYEQYF. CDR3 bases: TGTGCCTGGAGTCACAGTCCGTTATACGAGCAGTACTTC.

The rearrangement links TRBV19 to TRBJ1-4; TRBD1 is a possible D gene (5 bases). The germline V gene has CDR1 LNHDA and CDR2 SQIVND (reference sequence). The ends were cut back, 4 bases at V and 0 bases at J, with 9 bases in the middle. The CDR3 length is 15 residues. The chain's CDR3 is CASSKTDATNEKLFF. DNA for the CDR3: TGTGCCAGTAGTAAGACAGACGCAACTAATGAAAAACTGTTTTTT.

The CDR3 region is CASSQGAYSNQPQHF. CDR3 nucleotides: TGTGCCAGCAGCCAAGGGGCATATAGCAATCAGCCCCAGCATTTT. The chain has TRBV3-1 (or the pseudogene TRBV3-2) and TRBJ1-5; no clear D. With 1 base removed from V and 0 bases from J, the gap between germline ends came to 7 bases. Germline V CDR1 and CDR2: LGHDT, YNNKEL (reference sequence). This CDR3 region has 15 residues.

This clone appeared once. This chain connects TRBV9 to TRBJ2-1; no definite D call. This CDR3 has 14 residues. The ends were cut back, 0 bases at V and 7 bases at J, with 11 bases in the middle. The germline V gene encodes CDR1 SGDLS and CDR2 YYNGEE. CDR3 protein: CASSVGYSANEQFF. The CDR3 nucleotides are TGTGCCAGCAGCGTAGGGTATAGTGCGAATGAGCAGTTCTTC.

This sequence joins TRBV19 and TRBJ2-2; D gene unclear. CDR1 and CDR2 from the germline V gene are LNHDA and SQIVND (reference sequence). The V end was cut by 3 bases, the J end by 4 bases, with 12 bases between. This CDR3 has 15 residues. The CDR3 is CASSIPGEVTGELFF. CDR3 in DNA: TGTGCCAGTAGTATTCCCGGAGAGGTCACCGGGGAGCTGTTTTTT.

The CDR3 DNA is TGCGCCAGCAGCTCTTCGACAGGGGGGGCTGAAGCTTTCTTT. Amino acid sequence: CASSSSTGGAEAFF. V usage is TRBV5-1 and J usage is TRBJ1-1, with 9 bases matching TRBD1. CDR3 length: 14 amino acids. Germline V gives CDR1 SGHRS, CDR2 YFSETQ. V lost 3 bases and J lost 6; bases outside the gene matches: 6. The whole variable domain, filled in from reference TRBV5-1 and TRBJ1-1, reads KAGVTQTPRYLIKTRGQQVTLSCSPISGHRSVSWYQQTPGQGLQFLFEYFSETQRNKGNFPGRFSGRQFSNSRSEMNVSTLELGDSALYLCASSSSTGGAEAFFGQGTRLTVV.

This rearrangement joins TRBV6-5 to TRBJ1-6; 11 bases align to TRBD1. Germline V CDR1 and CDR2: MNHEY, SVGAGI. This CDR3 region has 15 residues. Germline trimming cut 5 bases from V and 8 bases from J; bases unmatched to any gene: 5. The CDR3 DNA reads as TGTGCCAGCAGTCCCGGACAGGGGGCAGATTCACCCCTCCACTTT. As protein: CASSPGQGADSPLHF.

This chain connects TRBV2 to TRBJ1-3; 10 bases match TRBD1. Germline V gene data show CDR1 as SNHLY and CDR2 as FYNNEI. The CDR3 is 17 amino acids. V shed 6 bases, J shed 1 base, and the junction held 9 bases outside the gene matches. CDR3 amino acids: CASRTGGAKLSGNTIYF. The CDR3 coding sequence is TGTGCCAGCAGGACAGGGGGCGCGAAGCTTTCTGGAAACACCATATATTTT. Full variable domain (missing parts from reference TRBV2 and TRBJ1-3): EPEVTQTPSHQVTQMGQEVILRCVPISNHLYFYWYRQILGQKVEFLVSFYNNEISEKSEIFDDQFSVERPDGSNFTLKIRSTKLEDSAMYFCASRTGGAKLSGNTIYFGEGSWLTVV.

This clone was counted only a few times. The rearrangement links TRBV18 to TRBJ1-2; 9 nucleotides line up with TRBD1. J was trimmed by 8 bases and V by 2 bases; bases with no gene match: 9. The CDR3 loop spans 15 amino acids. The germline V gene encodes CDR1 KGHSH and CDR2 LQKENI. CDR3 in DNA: TGTGCCAGCTCACCAATGGACAGGGGCCCCGACGGCTACACCTTC. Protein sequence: CASSPMDRGPDGYTF. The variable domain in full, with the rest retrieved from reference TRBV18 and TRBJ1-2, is NAGVMQNPRHLVRRRGQEARLRCSPMKGHSHVYWYRQLPEEGLKFMVYLQKENIIDESGMPKERFSAEFPKEGPSILRIQQVVRGDSAAYFCASSPMDRGPDGYTFGSGTRLTVV.

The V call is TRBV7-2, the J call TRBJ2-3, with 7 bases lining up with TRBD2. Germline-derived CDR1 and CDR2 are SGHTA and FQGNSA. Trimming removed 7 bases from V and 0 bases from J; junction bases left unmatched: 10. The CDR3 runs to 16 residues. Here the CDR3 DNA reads TGTGCCAGCATTCTCAGCCTTAGCGGGAGCACAGATACGCAGTATTTT. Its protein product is CASILSLSGSTDTQYF.

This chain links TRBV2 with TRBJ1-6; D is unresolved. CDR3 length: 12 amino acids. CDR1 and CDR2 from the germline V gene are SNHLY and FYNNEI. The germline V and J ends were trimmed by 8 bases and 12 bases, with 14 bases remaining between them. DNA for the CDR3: TGTGCCAGCCCCTCCCGAAGAGAACCCCTCCACTTT. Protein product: CASPSRREPLHF.

The CDR3 coding sequence is TGTGCCAGCAGCTTAACCACTCTGGGGACAGGGGTCTACGAGCAGTACTTC. Translated, it gives CASSLTTLGTGVYEQYF. The V and J genes are TRBV11-2 and TRBJ2-7; 10 bases are shared with TRBD1. The CDR3 length is 17 residues. The germline CDR1 and CDR2 sequences are SGHAT and FQNNGV. The trim removed 2 bases at V and 3 bases at J, leaving 10 bases unmatched.

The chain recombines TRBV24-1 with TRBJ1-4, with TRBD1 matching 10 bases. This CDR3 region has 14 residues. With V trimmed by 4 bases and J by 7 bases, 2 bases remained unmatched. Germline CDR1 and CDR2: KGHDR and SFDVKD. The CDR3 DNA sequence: TGTGCCACCAGTGAGACAGGGGGCAGTGAAAAACTGTTTTTT. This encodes CATSETGGSEKLFF.

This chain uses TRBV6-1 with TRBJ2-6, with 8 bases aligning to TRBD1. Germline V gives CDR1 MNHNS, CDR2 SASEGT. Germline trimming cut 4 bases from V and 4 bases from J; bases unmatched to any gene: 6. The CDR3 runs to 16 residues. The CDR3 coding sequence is TGTGCCAGCAGTGGGGCGGACAGGGCCGGGGCCAACGTCCTGACTTTC. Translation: CASSGADRAGANVLTF.

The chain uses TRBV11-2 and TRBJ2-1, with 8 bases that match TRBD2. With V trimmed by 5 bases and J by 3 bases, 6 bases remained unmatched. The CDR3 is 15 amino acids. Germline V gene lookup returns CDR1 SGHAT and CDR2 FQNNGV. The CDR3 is CASSPRGEIYNEQFF. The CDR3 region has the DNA TGTGCCAGCAGCCCGCGGGGGGAGATCTACAATGAGCAGTTCTTC.

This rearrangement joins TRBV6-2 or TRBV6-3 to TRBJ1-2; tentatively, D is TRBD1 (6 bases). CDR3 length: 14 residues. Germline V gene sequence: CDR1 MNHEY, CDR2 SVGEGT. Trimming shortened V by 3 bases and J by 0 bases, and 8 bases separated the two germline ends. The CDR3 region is CASSYTGSNYGYTF. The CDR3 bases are TGTGCCAGCAGTTATACAGGGTCTAACTATGGCTACACCTTC.